This T cell receptor (beta chain) was identified in a study of T cells in localized non-small cell lung cancer. Findings and limits, study-wide: Uninvolved adjacent lung, not tumor, had the highest T cell clonality. Appearance in adjacent lung was seen for a median about 58 of the top 100 tumor clones.

On this clone itself: Its specificity is not known.

Generated by immunoSEQ multiplex PCR, the TCRdb table keeps only in-frame clones and is missing some. The table records tens of thousands of clones, 89% of them present only once. The CDR3 spans 14 residues. The V segment lost 3 bases and the J segment 5 bases; nucleotides outside the gene matches: 6. Germline V gene data show CDR1 as SNHLY and CDR2 as FYNNEI. The input for sequencing was peripheral blood, taken before any cancer treatment. This TCR came from a woman aged 40 to 75 with stage I lung adenocarcinoma. The chain has TRBV2 and TRBJ2-7; TRBD1 agrees at 8 bases. The CDR3 DNA reads TGTGCCAGCAGTGAGGGCAGGGGGCAGAACGAGCAGTACTTC. Its translation: CASSEGRGQNEQYF.